The clone carrying this T cell receptor (beta chain) has just one count. The target antigen is unknown. Germline CDR1 reads MGHDK; CDR2 reads SYGVNS. The CDR3 length is 13 residues. V was clipped by 5 bases and J by 5 bases, with 12 bases between them. Assay used: immunoSEQ multiplex PCR; TCRdb lists only in-frame clones, some missing. Here the sample spans about 120,000 clones, around 87% being singletons. The data derive from a study of T cell responses to AZD1222 COVID-19 vaccine. On the study more broadly: Pooling of second doses given at about 4 or about 12 weeks was done.

Notes on the study in general: The donors showed a predominance of white British ancestry and of females, with possible underestimation of clonal diversity. Within unmutated variant regions lay the reported targets of nearly half of spike-specific TCRs. Repertoires were sampled only after the peak T cell response.

The V gene is TRBV25-1, the J gene TRBJ1-2; a possible D gene is TRBD1 (5 bases). The sequences come from peripheral blood, collected on day 0 of AZD1222 vaccination. This TCR was recovered from an adult in good health. The CDR3 region has the DNA TGTGCCAGCAGTCCGACAGCGTTGTATGGCTACACCTTC. It specifies CASSPTALYGYTF.